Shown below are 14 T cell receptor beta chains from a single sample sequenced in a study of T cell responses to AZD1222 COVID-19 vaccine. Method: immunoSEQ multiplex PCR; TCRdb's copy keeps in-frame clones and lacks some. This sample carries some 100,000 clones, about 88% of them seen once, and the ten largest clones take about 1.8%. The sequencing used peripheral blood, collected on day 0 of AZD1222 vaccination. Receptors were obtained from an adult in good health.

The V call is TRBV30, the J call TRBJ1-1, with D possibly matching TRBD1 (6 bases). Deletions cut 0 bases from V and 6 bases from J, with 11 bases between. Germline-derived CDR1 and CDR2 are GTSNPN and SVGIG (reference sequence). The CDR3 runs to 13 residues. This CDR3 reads CAWSVGAGAEAFF. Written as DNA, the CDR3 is TGTGCCTGGAGTGTAGGGGCAGGGGCTGAAGCTTTCTTT.

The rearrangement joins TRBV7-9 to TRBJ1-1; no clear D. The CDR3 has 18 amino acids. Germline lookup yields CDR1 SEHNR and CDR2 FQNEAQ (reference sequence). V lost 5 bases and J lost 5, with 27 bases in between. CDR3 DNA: TGTGCCAGCAGCCCCGTGATGCGGCGGAGGGATTCGGGGACTGAAGCTTTCTTT. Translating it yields CASSPVMRRRDSGTEAFF.

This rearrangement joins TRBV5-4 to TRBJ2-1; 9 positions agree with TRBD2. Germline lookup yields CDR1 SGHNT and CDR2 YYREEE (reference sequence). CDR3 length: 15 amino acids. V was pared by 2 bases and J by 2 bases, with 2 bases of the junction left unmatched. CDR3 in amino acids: CASSFGGRAYNEQFF. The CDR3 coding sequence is TGTGCCAGCAGCTTTGGCGGGAGGGCCTACAATGAGCAGTTCTTC.

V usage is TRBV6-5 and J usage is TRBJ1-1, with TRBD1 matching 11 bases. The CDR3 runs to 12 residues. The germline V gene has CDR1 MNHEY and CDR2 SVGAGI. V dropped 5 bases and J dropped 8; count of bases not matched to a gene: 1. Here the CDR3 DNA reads TGTGCCAGCAGTCGGACAGGGGGCGAAGCTTTCTTT. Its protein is CASSRTGGEAFF.

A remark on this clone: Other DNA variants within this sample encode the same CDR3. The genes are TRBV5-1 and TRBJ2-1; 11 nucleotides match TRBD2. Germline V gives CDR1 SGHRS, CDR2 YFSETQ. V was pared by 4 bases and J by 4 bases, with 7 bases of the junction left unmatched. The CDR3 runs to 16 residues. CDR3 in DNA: TGCGCCAGCAGCCTACCCGGGACTAGCGGATACAATGAGCAGTTCTTC. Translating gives CASSLPGTSGYNEQFF.

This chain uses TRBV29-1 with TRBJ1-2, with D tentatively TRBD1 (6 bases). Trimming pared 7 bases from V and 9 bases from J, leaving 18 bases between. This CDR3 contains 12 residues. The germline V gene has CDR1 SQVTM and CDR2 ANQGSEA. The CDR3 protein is CSARGGGPSYTF. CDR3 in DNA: TGCAGCGCTCGGGGTGGGGGGCCGAGCTACACCTTC.

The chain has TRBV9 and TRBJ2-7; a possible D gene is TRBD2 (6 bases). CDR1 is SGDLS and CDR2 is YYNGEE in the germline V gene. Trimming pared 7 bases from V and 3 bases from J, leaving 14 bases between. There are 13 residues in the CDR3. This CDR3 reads CASGTEGSYEQYF. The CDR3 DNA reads TGTGCCAGCGGGACGGAGGGTAGCTACGAGCAGTACTTC.

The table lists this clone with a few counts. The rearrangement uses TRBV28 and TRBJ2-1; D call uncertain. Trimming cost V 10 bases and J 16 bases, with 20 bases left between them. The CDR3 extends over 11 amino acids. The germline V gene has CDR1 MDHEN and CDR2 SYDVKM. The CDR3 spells CATFSSLVSFF. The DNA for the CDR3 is TGTGCCACCTTTTCGAGTCTCGTTAGTTTCTTC.

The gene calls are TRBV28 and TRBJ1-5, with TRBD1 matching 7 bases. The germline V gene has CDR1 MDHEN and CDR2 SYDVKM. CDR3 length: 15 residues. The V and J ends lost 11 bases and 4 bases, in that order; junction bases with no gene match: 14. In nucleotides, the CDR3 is TGTGCCGTCATGAGTGGACAGGTTGAAAATCAGCCCCAGCATTTT. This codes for CAVMSGQVENQPQHF.

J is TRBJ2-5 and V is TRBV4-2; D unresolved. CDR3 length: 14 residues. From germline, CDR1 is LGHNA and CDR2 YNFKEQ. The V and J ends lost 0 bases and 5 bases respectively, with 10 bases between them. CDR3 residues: CASSQDLVDETQYF. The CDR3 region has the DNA TGTGCCAGCAGCCAAGATCTCGTGGACGAGACCCAGTACTTC.

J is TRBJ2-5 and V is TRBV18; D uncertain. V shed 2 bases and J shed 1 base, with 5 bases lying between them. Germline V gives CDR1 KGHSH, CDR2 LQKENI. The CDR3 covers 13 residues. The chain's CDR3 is CASSPRSQETQYF. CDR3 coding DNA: TGTGCCAGCTCACCAAGAAGCCAAGAGACCCAGTACTTC.

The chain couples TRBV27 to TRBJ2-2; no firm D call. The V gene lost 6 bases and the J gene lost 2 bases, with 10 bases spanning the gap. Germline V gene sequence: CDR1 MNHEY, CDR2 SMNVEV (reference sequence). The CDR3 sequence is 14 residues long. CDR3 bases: TGTGCCAGCAGCCTCCCATCAAACACCGGGGAGCTGTTTTTT. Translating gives CASSLPSNTGELFF.

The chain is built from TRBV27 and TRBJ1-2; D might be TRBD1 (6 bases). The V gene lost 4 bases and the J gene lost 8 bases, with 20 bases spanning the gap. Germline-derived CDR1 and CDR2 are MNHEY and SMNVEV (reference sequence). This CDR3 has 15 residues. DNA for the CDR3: TGTGCCAGCAGTTCCTCTGGGGCGGGGGCGAGGGGCTACACCTTC. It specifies CASSSSGAGARGYTF.

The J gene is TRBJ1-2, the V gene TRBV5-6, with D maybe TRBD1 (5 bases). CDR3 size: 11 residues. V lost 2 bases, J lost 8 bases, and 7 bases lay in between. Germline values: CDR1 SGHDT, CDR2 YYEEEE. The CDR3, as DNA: TGTGCCAGCAGCTTCTCAGGGGGCTACACCTTC. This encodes CASSFSGGYTF.